This is a list of T cell receptor beta chains from one sample in a study of CD8 T cells in Susac syndrome. TCRdb analysed the immunoSEQ multiplex PCR reads with MiXCR anew, one entry per CDR3 protein. The sample shows about 430,000 distinct CDR3 sequences, more than 80% of them seen only once. The sequenced sample was CD8+ T cells from PBMCs. These receptors originate from a human donor with multiple sclerosis. CDR3s include the opening cysteine and the closing phenylalanine or tryptophan. The D gene is left open where the match is weak. Size is stated for part of the rows, as once, few or many counts, or as a class when the clone is expanded.

D gene: TRBD1; J gene: TRBJ2-7; V gene: TRBV4-1; clone size: -; CDR3 DNA: TGCGCCAGCAGCTCATCCGGGACAGGGGTGTACGAGCAGTACTTC; CDR3 protein: CASSSSGTGVYEQYF
D gene: -; J gene: TRBJ2-7; V gene: TRBV7-6; clone size: -; CDR3 DNA: TGTGCCAGCAGCGGAGGGGAGACCTACGAGCAGTACTTC; CDR3 protein: CASSGGETYEQYF
D gene: TRBD2; J gene: TRBJ2-5; V gene: TRBV6-2/TRBV6-3; clone size: -; CDR3 DNA: TGTGCCAGCAGTTACACAGTAGCGGGAGAGACCCAGTACTTC; CDR3 protein: CASSYTVAGETQYF
D gene: -; J gene: TRBJ2-3; V gene: TRBV12-3/TRBV12-4; clone size: -; CDR3 DNA: TGTGCCAGTGGGGTTTCGGGAGATACGCAGTATTTT; CDR3 protein: CASGVSGDTQYF
D gene: -; J gene: TRBJ1-5; V gene: TRBV19; clone size: -; CDR3 DNA: TGTGCCAGTAGTATTTCAACAGGGAATCAGCCCCAGCATTTT; CDR3 protein: CASSISTGNQPQHF
D gene: -; J gene: TRBJ1-1; V gene: TRBV10-3; clone size: -; CDR3 DNA: TGTGCCATCAGTGACTTGTCATCAGGGGTGAACACTGAAGCTTTCTTT; CDR3 protein: CAISDLSSGVNTEAFF
D gene: TRBD1; J gene: TRBJ2-3; V gene: TRBV7-9; clone size: -; CDR3 DNA: TGTGCCAGCAGAAGGATTGGGGGACAGGGAGGAGATACGCAGTATTTT; CDR3 protein: CASRRIGGQGGDTQYF
D gene: -; J gene: TRBJ2-2; V gene: TRBV13; clone size: -; CDR3 DNA: TGTGCCAGCAGCTTGGGTAGGGCCACCGGGGAGCTGTTTTTT; CDR3 protein: CASSLGRATGELFF
D gene: -; J gene: TRBJ2-7; V gene: TRBV30; clone size: -; CDR3 DNA: TGTGCCTGGAGTCCAGTCGGAGGGCAGCAGTACTTC; CDR3 protein: CAWSPVGGQQYF
D gene: -; J gene: TRBJ2-7; V gene: TRBV12-3/TRBV12-4; clone size: -; CDR3 DNA: TGTGCCAGCACCTTTGCCGGGAACCCACCCGAGCAGTACTTC; CDR3 protein: CASTFAGNPPEQYF
D gene: TRBD1; J gene: TRBJ1-2; V gene: TRBV27; clone size: -; CDR3 DNA: TGTGCCAGCACCCGGAGGGGGACAGGGGTCGGAGGCTACACCTTC; CDR3 protein: CASTRRGTGVGGYTF
D gene: -; J gene: TRBJ1-1; V gene: TRBV11-2; clone size: -; CDR3 DNA: TGTGCCAGCAGCTTCACAGGTCCCCCGAACACTGAAGCTTTCTTT; CDR3 protein: CASSFTGPPNTEAFF
D gene: TRBD1; J gene: TRBJ2-7; V gene: TRBV29-1; clone size: -; CDR3 DNA: TGCAGCGTTGAGGGGACAGAAGCCTACGAGCAGTACTTC; CDR3 protein: CSVEGTEAYEQYF
D gene: -; J gene: TRBJ1-2; V gene: TRBV29-1; clone size: -; CDR3 DNA: TGCAGCGTTGAATTCCCGCCCTCAACCTATGGCTACACCTTC; CDR3 protein: CSVEFPPSTYGYTF
D gene: -; J gene: TRBJ2-7; V gene: TRBV10-3; clone size: -; CDR3 DNA: TGTGCCATCAGTGATCTACTACACTACGAGCAGTACTTC; CDR3 protein: CAISDLLHYEQYF
D gene: TRBD2; J gene: TRBJ2-1; V gene: TRBV7-7; clone size: -; CDR3 DNA: TGTGCTAGCAGCTCGACTAGCACTTCCTACAATGAGCAGTTCTTC; CDR3 protein: CASSSTSTSYNEQFF
D gene: -; J gene: TRBJ1-1; V gene: TRBV4-1; clone size: -; CDR3 DNA: TGCGCCAGCAGCCAAGAGGCGAGGCCGAACACTGAAGCTTTCTTT; CDR3 protein: CASSQEARPNTEAFF
D gene: -; J gene: TRBJ2-7; V gene: TRBV4-1; clone size: -; CDR3 DNA: TGCGCCAGCAGCCCCCACCAAGGCGCCGAGCAGTACTTC; CDR3 protein: CASSPHQGAEQYF
D gene: -; J gene: TRBJ2-2; V gene: TRBV30; clone size: -; CDR3 DNA: TGTGCCTGGAGTCCCGGTCCCACCGGGGAGCTGTTTTTT; CDR3 protein: CAWSPGPTGELFF
D gene: -; J gene: TRBJ2-1; V gene: TRBV27; clone size: -; CDR3 DNA: TGTGCCAGCAGTTTAGGTGCTTACTCCTACAATGAGCAGTTCTTC; CDR3 protein: CASSLGAYSYNEQFF
D gene: -; J gene: TRBJ2-6; V gene: TRBV20-1; clone size: -; CDR3 DNA: TGCAGTGCAACCCCGCGGGACTCTACTGGGGCCAACGTCCTGACTTTC; CDR3 protein: CSATPRDSTGANVLTF
D gene: -; J gene: TRBJ2-2; V gene: TRBV5-1; clone size: -; CDR3 DNA: TGCGCCAGCAGCTTGGGTCCAGAAAGCACCGGGGAGCTGTTTTTT; CDR3 protein: CASSLGPESTGELFF
D gene: TRBD1; J gene: TRBJ2-7; V gene: TRBV6-5; clone size: -; CDR3 DNA: TGTGCCAGCAGTTTTTCAGGGGGCTACGAGCAGTACTTC; CDR3 protein: CASSFSGGYEQYF
D gene: -; J gene: TRBJ2-4; V gene: TRBV28; clone size: -; CDR3 DNA: TGTGCCAGCAGTCACCCTACAAAAAACATTCAGTACTTC; CDR3 protein: CASSHPTKNIQYF
D gene: TRBD1; J gene: TRBJ2-2; V gene: TRBV29-1; clone size: -; CDR3 DNA: TGCAGCGTGCACGAACAGGGGTTAGGCACCGGGGAGCTGTTTTTT; CDR3 protein: CSVHEQGLGTGELFF
D gene: TRBD2; J gene: TRBJ2-7; V gene: TRBV29-1; clone size: -; CDR3 DNA: TGCAGCGTTGCTAGCGGGGATTCCTACGAGCAGTACTTC; CDR3 protein: CSVASGDSYEQYF
D gene: TRBD2; J gene: TRBJ2-1; V gene: TRBV4-1; clone size: -; CDR3 DNA: TGCGCCAGCAGCCAAGCTAGCGGGAGAGACGATGAGCAGTTCTTC; CDR3 protein: CASSQASGRDDEQFF
D gene: -; J gene: TRBJ1-2; V gene: TRBV24-1; clone size: -; CDR3 DNA: TGTGCCACCAGTGATTTCGGGGGAAACTATGGCTACACCTTC; CDR3 protein: CATSDFGGNYGYTF
D gene: -; J gene: TRBJ1-2; V gene: TRBV5-6; clone size: -; CDR3 DNA: TGTGCCAGCAGCTTGGACAGGGCGGCGTCAGACGGAGCTAACTATGGCTACACCTTC; CDR3 protein: CASSLDRAASDGANYGYTF
D gene: TRBD1; J gene: TRBJ1-2; V gene: TRBV7-6; clone size: -; CDR3 DNA: TGTGCCAGCAGCCCAGCAGGGGGACGGAACTATGGCTACACCTTC; CDR3 protein: CASSPAGGRNYGYTF
D gene: TRBD1; J gene: TRBJ1-4; V gene: TRBV28; clone size: -; CDR3 DNA: TGTGCCAGCAGTTTGGGGACAGGGGGCGATGAAAAACTGTTTTTT; CDR3 protein: CASSLGTGGDEKLFF
D gene: -; J gene: TRBJ1-1; V gene: TRBV30; clone size: -; CDR3 DNA: TGTGCCTGGACCCGAATGGGGAACACTGAAGCTTTCTTT; CDR3 protein: CAWTRMGNTEAFF
D gene: TRBD1; J gene: TRBJ2-5; V gene: TRBV20-1; clone size: -; CDR3 DNA: TGCAGTGCTAGAGGCCAACCCCCTTTAGGGGACAGCCAAGAGACCCAGTACTTC; CDR3 protein: CSARGQPPLGDSQETQYF
D gene: -; J gene: TRBJ1-2; V gene: TRBV29-1; clone size: -; CDR3 DNA: TGCAGCGTTGAAGGGGGCAGCTACTATGGCTACACCTTC; CDR3 protein: CSVEGGSYYGYTF
D gene: -; J gene: TRBJ1-1; V gene: TRBV12-3/TRBV12-4; clone size: -; CDR3 DNA: TGTGCCAGCAGTTTAGCCACGGGACTCACTGAAGCTTTCTTT; CDR3 protein: CASSLATGLTEAFF
D gene: -; J gene: TRBJ2-5; V gene: TRBV29-1; clone size: few; CDR3 DNA: TGCAGCGCCGACAGCCAAGAGACCCAGTACTTC; CDR3 protein: CSADSQETQYF
D gene: -; J gene: TRBJ2-7; V gene: TRBV5-1; clone size: -; CDR3 DNA: TGCGCCAGCAGCTTGGGACTTTTTTCATCACAATACGAGCAGTACTTC; CDR3 protein: CASSLGLFSSQYEQYF
D gene: -; J gene: TRBJ2-5; V gene: TRBV10-2; clone size: -; CDR3 DNA: TGCGCCAGCAGTGAGTCGCGCAGGGGTGAGACCCAGTACTTC; CDR3 protein: CASSESRRGETQYF
D gene: -; J gene: TRBJ2-7; V gene: TRBV6-5; clone size: -; CDR3 DNA: TGTGCCAGCAGTTACTCGGGGACCCACGAGCAGTACTTC; CDR3 protein: CASSYSGTHEQYF
D gene: -; J gene: TRBJ2-1; V gene: TRBV3-1; clone size: -; CDR3 DNA: TGTGCCAGCAGACAAGACTACAATGAGCAGTTCTTC; CDR3 protein: CASRQDYNEQFF
D gene: -; J gene: TRBJ1-1; V gene: TRBV5-8; clone size: -; CDR3 DNA: TGTGCCAGCAGCTTGGAGACAGGGAACACTGAAGCTTTCTTT; CDR3 protein: CASSLETGNTEAFF
D gene: -; J gene: TRBJ2-1; V gene: TRBV27; clone size: -; CDR3 DNA: TGTGCCAGCAGTCAGGGGGGGACCCTGCAGTTCTTC; CDR3 protein: CASSQGGTLQFF